Described below is a single T cell receptor (beta chain) sequence and its context. One entry per CDR3 protein, called by TCRdb with MiXCR from the 5' RACE reads. The repertoire includes 29,000 or so distinct CDR3 sequences, about 5% of them detected once, and about 10% sits in the top ten. The germline gives CDR1 SGHAT, CDR2 FQNNGV. This CDR3 is built from 14 residues. Trimming removed 4 bases from V and 3 bases from J, with 13 bases in between. These data originate in a study of early T cells in non-severe SARS-CoV-2 infection. Sequencing was performed on whole blood. The chain uses TRBV11-2 and TRBJ2-7; D possibly corresponds to TRBD2 (6 bases). The TCR was taken from an adult who was a healthcare worker with PCR-confirmed SARS-CoV-2 infection or an uninfected control (not recorded which). This CDR3 is CASSSPGLSYEQYF. The CDR3 DNA follows: TGTGCCAGCAGCTCCCCGGGACTGAGCTACGAGCAGTACTTC.